The 29 T cell receptor beta chains listed next were all sequenced from one sample in a study of blood T cells in healthy people across ages. With a J-beta primer mix and a sample-barcoded 5' primer, a second PCR ran about 7 to 12 cycles. TCRdb redid the calling of the 5' RACE reads with MiXCR, one entry per CDR3 protein. The repertoire holds 800,000 to 950,000 distinct CDR3 sequences, with around 29% as singletons. These records were also assigned to another study, of T cells of mothers and their children.

The sequenced sample consisted of blood. The receptors were sampled from a middle-aged woman in good health.

The chain combines TRBV20-1 with TRBJ2-5, with 15 bases fitting TRBD2. Germline CDR1 reads DFQATT; CDR2 reads SNEGSKA (reference sequence). The CDR3 consists of 18 residues. Losses at the gene ends were 3 bases for V and 6 bases for J; bases not matched to a gene: 14. For the CDR3, the DNA is TGCAGTGCTAGGGCTCGGACTAGCGGGGGGGCCAGGTCGAAGACCCAGTACTTC. This codes for CSARARTSGGARSKTQYF.

This chain connects TRBV20-1 to TRBJ2-7; D not resolved. Germline V gene data show CDR1 as DFQATT and CDR2 as SNEGSKA (reference sequence). V was trimmed by 3 bases and J by 1 base, leaving 13 bases between them. The CDR3 extends over 14 amino acids. The CDR3 bases are TGCAGTGCTAGGCCGGGTCATCTATCCTACGAGCAGTACTTC. Protein: CSARPGHLSYEQYF.

Worth noting for this clonotype: Compared with germline, one end of the junction differs, possibly owing to a read error. The rearrangement uses TRBV12-3 or TRBV12-4 and TRBJ1-1; D is unresolved. The CDR3 spans 15 residues. For the CDR3, the DNA is TGTGCCGGCAGCCCGACGGGCCCAAGAGGGACTGAAGCTTTCTTT. Encoded protein: CAGSPTGPRGTEAFF.

Remarks on this clonotype: At one end the junction does not follow the germline gene, possibly because of a read error. In DNA form, the CDR3 reads TGTGCCAGCAGCTCAATAGGGGGAAGTTTGGGCAATGGGCAGTTCTTC. It encodes CASSSIGGSLGNGQFF. The rearrangement joins TRBV7-2 to TRBJ2-1, with D possibly matching TRBD1 (6 bases). CDR3 length: 16 residues. Germline CDR1 reads SGHTA; CDR2 reads FQGNSA.

A note on this clonotype: This sequence may be a read error, since a much larger clone differs from it by one base. The genes are TRBV6-1 and TRBJ1-2, with TRBD1 as a possible D gene (5 bases). V lost 4 bases, J lost 3 bases, and 15 bases lay in between. Germline CDR1 is MNHNS and CDR2 is SASEGT. The CDR3 extends over 15 amino acids. The CDR3 coding sequence is TGTGCCAGCAGTGGAGCTACCGGGGCTCACTATGGCTACACCTTC. It is translated as CASSGATGAHYGYTF.

J is TRBJ2-1 and V is TRBV14; 10 nucleotides align to TRBD2. The CDR3 loop spans 15 amino acids. Germline-derived CDR1 and CDR2 are SGHDN and FVKESK. The trim removed 2 bases at V and 8 bases at J, leaving 6 bases unmatched. The CDR3 protein is CASSQQRGGLDEQFF. The CDR3 coding sequence is TGTGCCAGCAGCCAACAGCGGGGGGGCCTCGATGAGCAGTTCTTC. The full variable domain, in which reference TRBV14 and TRBJ2-1 provide the parts outside the CDR3, is EAGVTQFPSHSVIEKGQTVTLRCDPISGHDNLYWYRRVMGKEIKFLLHFVKESKQDESGMPNNRFLAERTGGTYSTLKVQPAELEDSGVYFCASSQQRGGLDEQFFGPGTRLTVL.

This clonotype was seen only a few times. The chain employs TRBV4-1 and TRBJ2-5, with TRBD2 identical over 8 bases. Unmatched junction bases numbered 4, after V lost 2 bases and J lost 2 bases. The CDR3 contains 15 residues. Germline V gene sequence: CDR1 MGHRA, CDR2 YSYEKL. The CDR3 region has the DNA TGCGCCAGCAGCCAAATAGCGGGGCCTCAAGAGACCCAGTACTTC. Protein: CASSQIAGPQETQYF.

This clonotype was observed a few times. The chain combines TRBV27 with TRBJ1-5; 8 nucleotides match TRBD1. Trimming removed 0 bases from V and 7 bases from J; junction bases left unmatched: 5. CDR1 MNHEY and CDR2 SMNVEV come from the germline V gene (reference sequence). CDR3 length equals 15 residues. CDR3 bases: TGTGCCAGCAGTTTATCCGGACAGGGAATACAGCCCCAGCATTTT. It encodes CASSLSGQGIQPQHF.

This clonotype occurred many times. J is TRBJ2-3 and V is TRBV12-3 or TRBV12-4; possible D gene TRBD1, 6 bases. The CDR3 runs to 16 residues. The V gene lost 5 bases and the J gene lost 0 bases, with 15 bases spanning the gap. CDR3 in amino acids: CASSPYRVVSTDTQYF. The CDR3 bases are TGTGCCAGCAGTCCCTACAGGGTGGTAAGCACAGATACGCAGTATTTT.

Turning to this clonotype: This may come from a read error, since a much larger clone is one base off. V gene TRBV30 combines with J gene TRBJ2-3, with a possible D match to TRBD1 (6 bases). The CDR3 extends over 14 amino acids. CDR1 GTSNPN and CDR2 SVGIG come from the germline V gene (reference sequence). CDR3 sequence (DNA): TGTGTCTGGAGTGGGGGCTTTGGCACAGATACGCAGTATTTT. Translated, it gives CVWSGGFGTDTQYF.

This clonotype was recorded a few times. The chain employs TRBV27 and TRBJ2-7, with 10 bases matching TRBD1. Germline V gene lookup returns CDR1 MNHEY and CDR2 SMNVEV (reference sequence). With 6 bases clipped from V and 4 bases from J, the junction kept 9 bases outside the gene matches. The length of the CDR3 is 15 residues. CDR3: CASRAAGTGAYEQYF. CDR3 DNA: TGTGCCAGCAGAGCCGCCGGGACAGGGGCGTACGAGCAGTACTTC.

V is TRBV5-1 and J is TRBJ2-1; tentatively, D is TRBD1 (6 bases). This CDR3 is built from 15 residues. Germline lookup yields CDR1 SGHRS and CDR2 YFSETQ. The V and J ends lost 4 bases and 8 bases respectively, with 19 bases between them. DNA of the CDR3: TGCGCCAGCAGCCCCGGGACAACCTTCGGCGATGAGCAGTTCTTC. Its translation is CASSPGTTFGDEQFF.

The V gene is TRBV28, the J gene TRBJ2-5; D uncertain. V was cut by 6 bases and J by 13 bases, with 18 bases left in between. This CDR3 is 12 amino acids long. Per the germline V gene, CDR1 is MDHEN and CDR2 is SYDVKM. CDR3 region: CASSPISYERYF. In nucleotides, the CDR3 is TGTGCCAGCAGCCCAATCTCCTACGAACGGTACTTC.

This clonotype was recorded a few times. This chain links TRBV7-2 with TRBJ1-2; 7 bases are shared with TRBD1. Germline values: CDR1 SGHTA, CDR2 FQGNSA. The CDR3 is 14 residues long. With 5 bases clipped from V and 6 bases from J, the junction kept 9 bases outside the gene matches. CDR3 bases: TGTGCCAGCAGCCGGAACCCTACAGGGGATGGCTACACCTTC. Residues: CASSRNPTGDGYTF.

This clonotype showed up just a few times. The CDR3 protein is CASSLDPPGQGGEAFF. The CDR3 DNA follows: TGCGCCAGCAGCTTGGATCCCCCGGGACAGGGGGGAGAAGCTTTCTTT. The chain uses TRBV5-1 and TRBJ1-1; 11 nucleotides line up with TRBD1. The CDR3 has 16 residues. Germline V gene lookup returns CDR1 SGHRS and CDR2 YFSETQ. V lost 0 bases and J lost 8; bases outside the gene matches: 9.

The CDR3 nucleotides read TGTGCCAGCAGCCAAGGGATAAGGAACACTGAAGCTTTCTTT. Its protein product is CASSQGIRNTEAFF. The rearrangement joins TRBV3-1 to TRBJ1-1; no reliable D call. Germline V lookup: CDR1 LGHDT, CDR2 YNNKEL (reference sequence). There are 14 residues in the CDR3. V lost 1 base to trimming and J lost 1 base, with 7 bases between them.

This clonotype was detected a few times. V and J are TRBV27 and TRBJ2-7, with unresolved D. This CDR3 is 12 amino acids long. Germline assignment: CDR1 MNHEY and CDR2 SMNVEV (reference sequence). V was trimmed by 5 bases and J by 5 bases, leaving 10 bases between them. The CDR3 spells CASSPSLHEQYF. DNA of the CDR3: TGTGCCAGCAGTCCGAGTCTCCACGAGCAGTACTTC.

The sample holds many counts of this clonotype. This chain joins TRBV20-1 and TRBJ2-5, with D perhaps TRBD2 (6 bases). Germline CDR1 is DFQATT and CDR2 is SNEGSKA (reference sequence). The CDR3 is 14 amino acids. The germline V and J ends were trimmed by 6 bases and 2 bases, with 16 bases remaining between them. The CDR3 nucleotides are TGCAGTGCGGAACGACTAGGGGTTCAAGAGACCCAGTACTTC. Its protein is CSAERLGVQETQYF.

The rearrangement links TRBV4-3 to TRBJ1-1; the D is unclear. The CDR3 sequence is 13 residues long. Germline CDR1 LGHNA, CDR2 YSLEER. V was pared by 2 bases and J by 11 bases, with 15 bases between. CDR3 DNA sequence: TGCGCCAGCAGCCAAAAGGCCCCAGCGACGGCTTTCTTT. It specifies CASSQKAPATAFF.

This clonotype was seen a handful of times. Here the CDR3 reads CASTLGRVGGQFF. DNA for the CDR3: TGTGCCAGCACTCTAGGAAGGGTCGGCGGGCAGTTCTTC. The V gene is TRBV28, the J gene TRBJ2-1; D unresolved. The CDR3 has 13 residues. Looked up from germline, CDR1 is MDHEN and CDR2 is SYDVKM. Deletions cut 7 bases from V and 12 bases from J, with 19 bases between. Full variable domain (outside the CDR3, taken from reference TRBV28 and TRBJ2-1): DVKVTQSSRYLVKRTGEKVFLECVQDMDHENMFWYRQDPGLGLRLIYFSYDVKMKEKGDIPEGYSVSREKKERFSLILESASTNQTSMYLCASTLGRVGGQFFGPGTRLTVL.

A remark on this clonotype: Its ends do not fully match the called genes, so a read error is possible. The V call is TRBV6-2 or TRBV6-3, the J call TRBJ1-1, with D perhaps TRBD1 (5 bases). Germline V CDR1 and CDR2: MNHEY, SVGEGT. CDR3 length: 13 residues. This CDR3 is CANSYSRTTEAFF. The CDR3 nucleotides are TGTGCCAACAGTTACTCGCGGACAACTGAAGCTTTCTTT.

This clonotype was recorded a few times. The V call is TRBV20-1, the J call TRBJ2-6; D not resolved. The germline V gene has CDR1 DFQATT and CDR2 SNEGSKA (reference sequence). The V end lost 4 bases, the J end lost 0 bases, and 7 bases lay between the germline ends. This CDR3 is built from 14 residues. The CDR3 DNA reads as TGCAGTGCTATCACGAGCTCTGGGGCCAACGTCCTGACTTTC. This codes for CSAITSSGANVLTF.

This clonotype was seen more than once but under ten times. This chain joins TRBV7-2 and TRBJ2-7; D uncertain. Trimming pared 1 base from V and 4 bases from J, leaving 11 bases between. CDR1 is SGHTA and CDR2 is FQGNSA in the germline V gene. The CDR3 has 14 amino acids. The CDR3 DNA follows: TGTGCCAGCAGCTTAGAACGCGGCCGGTACGAGCAGTACTTC. Its translation: CASSLERGRYEQYF.

As for this clonotype: Relative to the germline gene, one junction end is altered; a read error may explain this. The V and J genes are TRBV5-5 and TRBJ2-3, with a weak D call TRBD2 (6 bases). Germline loops: CDR1 SGHKS, CDR2 YYEKEE (reference sequence). The CDR3 is made up of 15 amino acids. The CDR3 DNA reads TGTGCCAGCAGCTTGGAGACAACTAGCACAGGTACGCAGTATTTT. It encodes CASSLETTSTGTQYF.

The rearrangement uses TRBV15 and TRBJ1-1, with TRBD1 as a possible D gene (5 bases). V lost 0 bases, J lost 8 bases, and 13 bases lay in between. Germline values: CDR1 LNHNV, CDR2 YYDKDF (reference sequence). The CDR3 has 14 residues. CDR3: CATSRETGQGEAFF. CDR3 sequence (DNA): TGTGCCACCAGCAGAGAAACAGGTCAGGGAGAAGCTTTCTTT.

V gene TRBV5-4 combines with J gene TRBJ2-1; TRBD2 might be the D (6 bases). CDR1 and CDR2 from the germline V gene are SGHNT and YYREEE (reference sequence). This CDR3 is built from 17 residues. The V end lost 0 bases, the J end lost 4 bases, and 17 bases lay between the germline ends. The CDR3, as DNA: TGTGCCAGCAGCTTGGGAACGGCGGGGCAGAAATACAATGAGCAGTTCTTC. It is translated as CASSLGTAGQKYNEQFF.

In its sample, this clonotype was seen many times. The chain has TRBV20-1 and TRBJ1-6, with D tentatively TRBD1 (5 bases). The germline V gene has CDR1 DFQATT and CDR2 SNEGSKA (reference sequence). With 1 base removed from V and 7 bases from J, the gap between germline ends came to 11 bases. This CDR3 spans 14 amino acids. In DNA, the CDR3 is TGCAGTGCTAGAGTCAGGGATAACAATTCACCCCTCCACTTT. Encoded protein: CSARVRDNNSPLHF.

This clonotype was detected a few times. The chain links TRBV10-3 to TRBJ1-5; D call uncertain. Germline loops: CDR1 ENHRY, CDR2 SYGVKD. This CDR3 has 17 residues. V gave up 0 bases and J gave up 2 bases, with 14 bases separating them. The CDR3 here is CAISESGTPGGNQPQHF. Written as DNA, the CDR3 is TGTGCCATCAGTGAGTCTGGAACCCCGGGCGGCAATCAGCCCCAGCATTTT.

The V gene is TRBV7-9, the J gene TRBJ1-1; D call uncertain. The V and J ends lost 2 bases and 0 bases respectively, with 7 bases between them. CDR1 is SEHNR and CDR2 is FQNEAQ in the germline V gene (reference sequence). The CDR3 has 14 amino acids. Here the CDR3 reads CASSLRSLNTEAFF. The DNA of the CDR3 is TGTGCCAGCAGCTTACGCAGTCTGAACACTGAAGCTTTCTTT.